One and the same sample provided the 6 T cell receptor beta chains below, sequenced in a study of blood T cell repertoires in COVID-19. Sequencing was performed with immunoSEQ multiplex PCR; in TCRdb, only in-frame clones are kept and a portion is missing. The sample shows some 190,000 clones, less than 90% of them seen only once. The sequencing sample was made of peripheral blood. The receptors originated from a young man with acute or convalescent COVID-19.

The sample holds a few counts of this clone. This chain joins TRBV5-6 and TRBJ1-2; maybe TRBD1 (6 bases). Germline V gene data show CDR1 as SGHDT and CDR2 as YYEEEE. V was clipped by 4 bases and J by 2 bases, with 12 bases between them. The CDR3 consists of 14 residues. In nucleotides, the CDR3 is TGTGCCAGCAGCAGGCAGGGGATCAACTATGGCTACACCTTC. Translated, it gives CASSRQGINYGYTF.

The chain uses TRBV24-1 and TRBJ1-2; unclear D gene. The CDR3 totals 15 residues. The germline CDR1 and CDR2 sequences are KGHDR and SFDVKD. V was shortened by 2 bases and J by 7 bases, with 16 bases between the two germline ends. CDR3 residues: CATSDSDRGAVGYTF. The CDR3, as DNA: TGTGCCACCAGTGATTCCGACCGAGGAGCGGTTGGCTACACCTTC.

The V call is TRBV2, the J call TRBJ2-2, with no clear D. V lost 3 bases to trimming and J lost 4 bases, with 9 bases between them. Per the germline V gene, CDR1 is SNHLY and CDR2 is FYNNEI. This CDR3 spans 14 amino acids. CDR3: CASSDWLSTGELFF. CDR3 bases: TGTGCCAGCAGTGACTGGCTGTCCACCGGGGAGCTGTTTTTT.

This clone was observed a handful of times. The chain uses TRBV4-1 and TRBJ1-2, with unresolved D. V lost 0 bases and J 5 bases, leaving 4 bases between the germline ends. Germline-derived CDR1 and CDR2 are MGHRA and YSYEKL. This CDR3 has 12 residues. As DNA, the CDR3 is TGCGCCAGCAGCCAAGAAGAGTATGGCTACACCTTC. Encoded protein: CASSQEEYGYTF.

The rearrangement links TRBV7-9 to TRBJ2-1; no definite D call. The CDR3 is 14 residues long. The V end lost 5 bases, the J end lost 4 bases, and 12 bases lay between the germline ends. Germline values: CDR1 SEHNR, CDR2 FQNEAQ (reference sequence). The CDR3 sequence: CASSGSGAYNEQFF. DNA for the CDR3: TGTGCCAGCAGCGGTAGTGGTGCTTACAATGAGCAGTTCTTC.

This clone was observed a single time. The chain is built from TRBV4-1 and TRBJ2-3; D unclear. V lost 1 base, J lost 2 bases, and 10 bases lay in between. CDR3 length equals 15 residues. Germline V gene sequence: CDR1 MGHRA, CDR2 YSYEKL. The CDR3: CASSQGNRNTDTQYF. The CDR3 DNA reads as TGCGCCAGCAGCCAAGGTAACAGAAACACAGATACGCAGTATTTT.